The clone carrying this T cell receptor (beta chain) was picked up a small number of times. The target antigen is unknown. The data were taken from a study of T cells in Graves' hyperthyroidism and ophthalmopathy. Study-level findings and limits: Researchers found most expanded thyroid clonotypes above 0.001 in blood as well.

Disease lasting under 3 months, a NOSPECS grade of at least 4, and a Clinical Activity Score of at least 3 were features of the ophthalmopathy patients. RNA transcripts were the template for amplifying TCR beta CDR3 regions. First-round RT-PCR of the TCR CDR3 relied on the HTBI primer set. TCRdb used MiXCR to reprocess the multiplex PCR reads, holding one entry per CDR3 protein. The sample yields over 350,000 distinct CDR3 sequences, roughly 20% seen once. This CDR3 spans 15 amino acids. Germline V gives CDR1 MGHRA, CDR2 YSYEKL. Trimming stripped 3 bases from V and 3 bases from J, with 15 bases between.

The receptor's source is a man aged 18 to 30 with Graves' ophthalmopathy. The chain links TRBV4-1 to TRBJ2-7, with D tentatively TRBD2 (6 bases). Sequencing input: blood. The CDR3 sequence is CASSHKNGGNYEQYF. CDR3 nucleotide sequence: TGCGCCAGCAGCCACAAAAACGGGGGTAACTACGAGCAGTACTTC.